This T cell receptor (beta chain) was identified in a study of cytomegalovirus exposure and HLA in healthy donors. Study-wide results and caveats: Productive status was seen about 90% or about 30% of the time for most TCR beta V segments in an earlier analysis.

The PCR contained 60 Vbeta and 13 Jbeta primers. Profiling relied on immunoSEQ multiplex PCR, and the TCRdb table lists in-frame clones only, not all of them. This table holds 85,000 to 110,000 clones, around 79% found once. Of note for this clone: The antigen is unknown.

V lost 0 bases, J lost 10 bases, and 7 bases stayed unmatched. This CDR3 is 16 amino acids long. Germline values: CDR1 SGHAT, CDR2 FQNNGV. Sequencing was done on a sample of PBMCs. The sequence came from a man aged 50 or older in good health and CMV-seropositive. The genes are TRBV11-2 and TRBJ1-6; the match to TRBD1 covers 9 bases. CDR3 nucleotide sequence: TGTGCCAGCAGCTTAGAAGGGACAGGGCCCCAATCACCCCTCCACTTT. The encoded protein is CASSLEGTGPQSPLHF.